This is a list of T cell receptor beta chains from one sample in a study of blood T cell repertoires in COVID-19. Clones were read by immunoSEQ multiplex PCR, and TCRdb kept only the in-frame ones, dropping some. The data hold 150,000 to 200,000 clones, with just over 90% observed a single time. Sequences were obtained from peripheral blood. The origin of the receptors is an older woman with COVID-19, enrolled during active disease. The CDR3 runs from the conserved cysteine through the conserved F or W. The D gene is left open where the match is weak. Not every row has a clone size; where given, it reads once, few, many or a size class.

>TRBJ1-6|TRBV7-3|few|NA
TGTGCCAGCAGCTTAACAGGGGATAATTCACCCCTCCACTTT
CASSLTGDNSPLHF
>TRBJ2-5|TRBV29-1|NA|NA
TGCAGCGTTAGACTTGGCGGGGTCCAAGAGACCCAGTACTTC
CSVRLGGVQETQYF
>TRBJ1-1|TRBV19|NA|NA
TGTGCCAGTAGTATTTCGGGAGCCACTGAAGCTTTCTTT
CASSISGATEAFF
>TRBJ2-7|TRBV14|NA|TRBD1
TGTGCCAGCAGCCAGCAGGGACAGGGGGCTTGGTTGGAGCAGTACTTC
CASSQQGQGAWLEQYF
>TRBJ1-1|TRBV6-5|NA|NA
TGTGCCAGCACGTTAGGGCGGTTAGGGGCCACTGAAGCTTTCTTT
CASTLGRLGATEAFF
>TRBJ2-2|TRBV19|NA|NA
TGTGCCAGTAGTTGGGGCTTGGGTAGCGGAGACACCGGGGAGCTGTTTTTT
CASSWGLGSGDTGELFF
>TRBJ2-7|TRBV15|NA|NA
TGTGCCACCAGCAGAGCTACAGACTACGAGCAGTACTTC
CATSRATDYEQYF
>TRBJ1-1|TRBV6-5|NA|NA
TGTGCCAGCAGAACAGGGCCCACTGAAGCTTTCTTT
CASRTGPTEAFF
>TRBJ1-1|TRBV30|once|NA
TGTGCCTGGAGATCACAGGGATGGAACACTGAAGCTTTCTTT
CAWRSQGWNTEAFF
>TRBJ1-2|TRBV7-9|once|TRBD1
TGTGCCAGCAGCTTACTCCATCGACAGGGGGGCTATGGCTACACCTTC
CASSLLHRQGGYGYTF
>TRBJ2-2|TRBV6-2/TRBV6-3|NA|NA
TGTGCCAGCAGCTTCACATACACCGGGGAGCTGTTTTTT
CASSFTYTGELFF
>TRBJ2-5|TRBV7-3|NA|NA
TGTGCCAGCAGCTTAAGTTTCGGAGAGACCCAGTACTTC
CASSLSFGETQYF
>TRBJ1-2|TRBV25-1|NA|NA
TGTGCCAGCAGTGAATTGGCCAGCCAGGATGGCTACACCTTC
CASSELASQDGYTF
>TRBJ2-5|TRBV19|once|NA
TGTGCCAGTAGTAACCCCTCTGGGGGGGGCGGACAGACCCAGTACTTC
CASSNPSGGGGQTQYF
>TRBJ1-2|TRBV7-9|NA|NA
TGTGCCAGCAGCAAGGACAGCTTCCCGTATGGCTACACCTTC
CASSKDSFPYGYTF
>TRBJ1-6|TRBV5-1|NA|TRBD1
TGCGCCAGCAGCTTCGGGGACAGTTGGCCCTCACCCCTCCACTTT
CASSFGDSWPSPLHF
>TRBJ1-3|TRBV18|once|NA
TGTGCCAGCTCACAGGGACACTTGTCCTCTGGAAACACCATATATTTT
CASSQGHLSSGNTIYF
>TRBJ2-3|TRBV5-1|NA|TRBD1
TGCGCCAGCAGCTCCGGACAGGGGTTAGATACGCAGTATTTT
CASSSGQGLDTQYF
>TRBJ1-1|TRBV4-1|NA|NA
TGCGCCAGCAGCCAAGTTTCGGGGGTTTTGGGAGCTTTCTTT
CASSQVSGVLGAFF
>TRBJ1-2|TRBV4-3|NA|TRBD1
TGCGCCAGCAGCCAGGCAGGGGGCGGACTTGACTATGGCTACACCTTC
CASSQAGGGLDYGYTF
>TRBJ2-1|TRBV28|NA|TRBD2
TGTGCCAGCAGTCGGGCGGGGGGGCCCAATGAGCAGTTCTTC
CASSRAGGPNEQFF
>TRBJ1-1|TRBV6-5|NA|NA
TGTGCCAGCAGGGTCCGGACGGGAACTGAAGCTTTCTTT
CASRVRTGTEAFF
>TRBJ2-5|TRBV24-1|NA|TRBD1
TGTGCCACCAGTGAGCACACAGGGGGCCAAGAGACCCAGTACTTC
CATSEHTGGQETQYF
>TRBJ1-2|TRBV19|NA|NA
TGTGCCAGTAGTCTCCAGGGCAAAGCTAACTATGGCTACACCTTC
CASSLQGKANYGYTF
>TRBJ1-4|TRBV4-3|NA|NA
TGCGCCAGCAGCCAGGGAACAGGGAACCACAGGGCAGAAAAACTGTTTTTT
CASSQGTGNHRAEKLFF
>TRBJ2-5|TRBV9|NA|NA
TGTGCCAGCAGCGTAGCTGAAGAGACCCAGTACTTC
CASSVAEETQYF
>TRBJ1-6|TRBV10-3|NA|NA
TGTGCCACTCAAACCGGGGTAAATTCACCCCTCCACTTT
CATQTGVNSPLHF
>TRBJ2-3|TRBV4-3|once|TRBD2
TGCGCCAGCAGCCAAGCGGGGACTAGCGGGGGTTTAGGCACAGATACGCAGTATTTT
CASSQAGTSGGLGTDTQYF
>TRBJ1-5|TRBV30|NA|NA
TGTGCCTGGAGGGACAGTGACAATCAGCCCCAGCATTTT
CAWRDSDNQPQHF
>TRBJ1-2|TRBV5-8|NA|NA
TGTGCCAGCAGCCGACCGGGAAACTATGGCTACACCTTC
CASSRPGNYGYTF
>TRBJ2-1|TRBV30|NA|NA
TGTGCCTGGAGTGTTGGGGCCAACAATGAGCAGTTCTTC
CAWSVGANNEQFF
>TRBJ2-6|TRBV9|NA|NA
TGTGCCAGCAGCGTAGGACAGTCTGGGGCCAACGTCCTGACTTTC
CASSVGQSGANVLTF
>TRBJ1-5|TRBV5-6|NA|NA
TGTGCCAGCAGCTTGGTCAGGGCAAGCAATCAGCCCCAGCATTTT
CASSLVRASNQPQHF
>TRBJ1-6|TRBV11-2|once|TRBD1
TGTGCCAGCAGCCCCGGGTGGGGGACAGGGGTGGGTTCACCCCTCCACTTT
CASSPGWGTGVGSPLHF
>TRBJ2-2|TRBV7-3|NA|TRBD1
TGTGCCAGCAGCCTTTGGGGGACAGGGGACACCGGGGAGCTGTTTTTT
CASSLWGTGDTGELFF
>TRBJ1-2|TRBV28|NA|NA
TGTGCCAGCAGGATAATTGATCAGGGCGCTAACTATGGCTACACCTTC
CASRIIDQGANYGYTF
>TRBJ1-6|TRBV6-5|NA|NA
TGTGCCAGCACCGCATCGAGCTCCTATAATTCACCCCTCCACTTT
CASTASSSYNSPLHF